A single sample gave rise to the 18 T cell receptor beta chains below, sequenced in a study of regulatory T cells in long-lasting Graves disease. Time point meaning: persistent/refractory GD, antithyroid drugs over 5 years with positive TRAb. PBMC RNA served as the TCR library source. Combining iRepertoire HTBI primers with Arm-PCR of CDR3 regions, the authors built TCR beta libraries. Via MiXCR, TCRdb re-called the multiplex PCR reads, giving one row per CDR3 protein. Of hundreds of thousands of distinct CDR3 sequences in the sample, around 20% are singletons; the top ten hold around 21%. Sample: peripheral blood mononuclear cells (PBMCs), taken when the disease was refractory, from a patient treated with antithyroid drugs. The receptors stem from a female donor with Graves disease.

This clonotype was seen a few times. The chain combines TRBV19 with TRBJ2-7; D not certain. The CDR3 sequence is 13 residues long. CDR1 LNHDA and CDR2 SQIVND come from the germline V gene (reference sequence). The V gene lost 8 bases and the J gene lost 2 bases, with 13 bases spanning the gap. In nucleotides, the CDR3 is TGTGCCAGTTCGGCGGCAGAAACCTACGAGCAGTACTTC. This translates into CASSAAETYEQYF. The variable domain in full, with the rest retrieved from reference TRBV19 and TRBJ2-7, is DGGITQSPKYLFRKEGQNVTLSCEQNLNHDAMYWYRQDPGQGLRLIYYSQIVNDFQKGDIAEGYSVSREKKESFPLTVTSAQKNPTAFYLCASSAAETYEQYFGPGTRLTVT.

This clonotype was detected only a few times. This chain links TRBV29-1 with TRBJ1-1; weak D call: TRBD1 (5 bases). Germline-derived CDR1 and CDR2 are SQVTM and ANQGSEA. The V end was cut by 5 bases, the J end by 0 bases, with 22 bases between. This CDR3 region has 17 residues. The CDR3 loop is CSVIVSGALKMNTEAFF. Written as DNA, the CDR3 is TGCAGCGTTATCGTCTCTGGGGCTTTAAAAATGAACACTGAAGCTTTCTTT.

There are a few counts of this clonotype. J is TRBJ1-5 and V is TRBV20-1; 8 bases map to TRBD1. The ends lost 5 bases at V and 2 bases at J; junction bases unmatched: 2. The germline V gene encodes CDR1 DFQATT and CDR2 SNEGSKA (reference sequence). The CDR3 is 13 amino acids. The CDR3 DNA reads as TGCAGTGCTCAGACAGGGGGCAATCAGCCCCAGCATTTT. Translated, it gives CSAQTGGNQPQHF.

This rearrangement joins TRBV7-8 to TRBJ1-1, with a possible D match to TRBD1 (5 bases). The germline V gene encodes CDR1 SGHVS and CDR2 FQNEAQ. The CDR3 length is 15 residues. The V gene lost 5 bases and the J gene lost 5 bases, with 18 bases spanning the gap. DNA of the CDR3: TGTGCCAGCAGCGTAGGCGGGGAGTCAGGGACTGAAGCTTTCTTT. It specifies CASSVGGESGTEAFF.

A few counts support this clonotype. The genes are TRBV7-2 and TRBJ2-5; 11 positions match TRBD1. The V and J ends lost 5 bases and 5 bases, in that order; junction bases with no gene match: 10. This CDR3 is built from 16 residues. Germline V CDR1 and CDR2: SGHTA, FQGNSA. CDR3 sequence reads: CASSPRTGGVSETQYF. The CDR3 DNA follows: TGTGCCAGCAGCCCGAGGACAGGGGGCGTCTCCGAGACCCAGTACTTC.

The chain joins TRBV28 to TRBJ2-1; no clear D gene. Germline V CDR1 and CDR2: MDHEN, SYDVKM. Trimming cost V 7 bases and J 4 bases, with 8 bases left between them. This CDR3 has 12 amino acids. The CDR3 sequence: CASNRDYNEQFF. CDR3 sequence (DNA): TGTGCCAGCAATAGGGATTACAATGAGCAGTTCTTC.

Ten or more counts support this clonotype. The V and J genes are TRBV7-6 and TRBJ2-7, with D perhaps being TRBD1 or TRBD2 (5 bases each). The V end was cut by 11 bases, the J end by 6 bases, with 20 bases between. The germline V gene encodes CDR1 SGHVS and CDR2 FNYEAQ. CDR3 length equals 13 residues. The CDR3 here is CAPQRRMGLEQYF. As DNA, the CDR3 is TGTGCCCCTCAGAGGAGGATGGGGCTCGAGCAGTACTTC.

This clonotype was seen repeatedly, ten times or more. J is TRBJ1-4 and V is TRBV27; 7 nucleotides line up with TRBD1. V was pared by 3 bases and J by 7 bases, with 5 bases of the junction left unmatched. The CDR3 is 14 residues long. Germline values: CDR1 MNHEY, CDR2 SMNVEV (reference sequence). The CDR3 spells CASSLTGPSEKLFF. In nucleotides, the CDR3 is TGTGCCAGCAGTTTGACAGGGCCGAGTGAAAAACTGTTTTTT.

This clonotype has at least ten counts. This chain joins TRBV27 and TRBJ2-7; TRBD2 matches at 8 bases. Germline CDR1 is MNHEY and CDR2 is SMNVEV (reference sequence). Losses at the gene ends were 3 bases for V and 1 base for J; bases not matched to a gene: 8. This CDR3 contains 16 residues. CDR3 nucleotide sequence: TGTGCCAGCAGTTTTCTCAGCGGGAGATCTTCCTACGAGCAGTACTTC. Protein: CASSFLSGRSSYEQYF.

The table lists this clonotype with a few counts. This sequence joins TRBV19 and TRBJ1-5; the D is unclear. The CDR3 is made up of 12 amino acids. The germline CDR1 and CDR2 sequences are LNHDA and SQIVND (reference sequence). V lost 3 bases, J lost 11 bases, and 11 bases lay in between. CDR3 in amino acids: CASSIFPAAQHF. CDR3 nucleotide sequence: TGTGCCAGTAGTATCTTTCCGGCAGCCCAGCATTTT.

This clonotype appeared many times. This chain joins TRBV24-1 and TRBJ1-1, with D possibly being TRBD1 (5 bases). In germline, CDR1 is KGHDR, CDR2 SFDVKD. The CDR3 is 12 amino acids. The ends were cut back, 1 base at V and 7 bases at J, with 6 bases in the middle. The CDR3 DNA sequence: TGTGCCACCAGTGATTTTACAGGTGAAGCTTTCTTT. Translation: CATSDFTGEAFF.

This clonotype occurred many times. V and J are TRBV12-3 or TRBV12-4 and TRBJ1-2; D not resolved. The CDR3 totals 13 residues. Deletions cut 8 bases from V and 5 bases from J, with 15 bases between. CDR3 sequence (DNA): TGTGCCAGCGCCTCCACCATTACTTATGGCTACACCTTC. Translated: CASASTITYGYTF.

This clonotype was picked up one time. At one end the junction does not follow the germline gene, possibly because of a read error. The chain is built from TRBV7-7 and TRBJ2-5; 15 bases fit TRBD2. The germline V gene has CDR1 SSHAT and CDR2 FNYEAQ (reference sequence). The CDR3 spans 17 residues. The CDR3 region has the DNA TGTGCTAGCAGCTTAGGGACTAGCGGGAGGACCCAAGAGACCCAGTACTTC. This codes for CASSLGTSGRTQETQYF.

The rearrangement joins TRBV11-1 to TRBJ2-1; 7 bases agree with TRBD2. The J segment lost 4 bases and the V segment lost 5 bases, leaving 8 bases of the junction unmatched. CDR3 size: 15 residues. Per the germline V gene, CDR1 is SGHAT and CDR2 is FQDESV (reference sequence). In nucleotides, the CDR3 is TGTGCCAGCAGCCGAGCTAGCGGTTCATACAATGAGCAGTTCTTC. It yields the protein CASSRASGSYNEQFF.

This clonotype was counted at least ten times. The chain carries TRBV2 and TRBJ2-5; perhaps TRBD1 as D (5 bases). This CDR3 comprises 14 residues. Germline lookup yields CDR1 SNHLY and CDR2 FYNNEI. The ends were cut back, 5 bases at V and 5 bases at J, with 15 bases in the middle. The CDR3 nucleotides read TGTGCCAGCAGTCCCCCTTGGGGCCAGGAGACCCAGTACTTC. Translating gives CASSPPWGQETQYF.

The chain carries TRBV5-1 and TRBJ2-7, with 8 bases that match TRBD2. Per the germline V gene, CDR1 is SGHRS and CDR2 is YFSETQ. V was clipped by 6 bases and J by 12 bases; unmatched bases: 23. This CDR3 has 16 residues. CDR3 protein: CASKGDSGNLGPTMYF. In DNA form, the CDR3 reads TGCGCCAGCAAGGGGGATAGCGGGAACCTCGGGCCTACAATGTACTTC.

This clonotype was counted many times. The V gene is TRBV3-1, the J gene TRBJ2-5; 9 positions agree with TRBD2. Germline-derived CDR1 and CDR2 are LGHDT and YNNKEL (reference sequence). Trimming removed 3 bases from V and 1 base from J; junction bases left unmatched: 9. The CDR3 extends over 17 amino acids. DNA of the CDR3: TGTGCCAGCAGCCATGAACATAGCGGGAGCAGCCAAGAGACCCAGTACTTC. Its protein is CASSHEHSGSSQETQYF.

This chain uses TRBV3-1 with TRBJ2-4; 12 positions agree with TRBD2. The V gene's germline CDR1 is LGHDT and CDR2 YNNKEL (reference sequence). The CDR3 runs to 17 residues. V trimming: 2 bases; J trimming: 2 bases; junction bases outside the gene matches: 4. CDR3 in amino acids: CASSQRTSGTTKNIQYF. The CDR3 DNA sequence: TGTGCCAGCAGCCAACGGACTAGCGGGACAACCAAAAACATTCAGTACTTC.